This T cell receptor (beta chain) was sequenced for a study of blood T cells in healthy people across ages. Findings and caveats of the study: CMV infection status of these donors was not known.

The second PCR ran about 6 to 12 cycles with a sample-barcoded 5' primer and J-beta primers. MiXCR, run by TCRdb on the 5' RACE reads, gives a single entry per CDR3 protein. The sample shows 1.5 million to 2 million distinct CDR3 sequences, roughly 28% of them seen only once. Details on this clonotype: Its matching antigen is unknown.

Germline-derived CDR1 and CDR2 are SGHTA and FQGTGA. The ends were cut back, 0 bases at V and 0 bases at J, with 14 bases in the middle. The CDR3 has 17 residues. The material sequenced was blood. This clonotype was obtained from a woman aged 25 to 45 in good health. The J gene is TRBJ1-1, the V gene TRBV7-3; possibly TRBD1 for D (5 bases). The CDR3 is CASSLTGVLNMNTEAFF. The CDR3 bases are TGTGCCAGCAGCTTAACAGGGGTCCTAAATATGAACACTGAAGCTTTCTTT.